This T cell receptor (beta chain) emerged from a study of OX40 agonist ivuxolimab in advanced cancers. General study findings and limits: On average, CD8+ T cells had more expanded clones than CD4+.

Details on this clone: No antigen is known for it.

Libraries were prepared by immunoSEQ multiplex PCR; TCRdb keeps only in-frame clonotypes and omits some of them. Among over 95,000 clones listed, roughly 90% were seen once. The sequence was collected from an adult with an advanced solid tumor such as melanoma, head and neck, liver or kidney cancer. The sequencing here drew on CD4+ or CD8+ T cells sorted from blood, taken in a trial of the OX40 agonist ivuxolimab.

CDR3 in amino acids: CASGLGTYGELFF. The CDR3 nucleotides read TGTGCTAGTGGTTTGGGGACGTACGGGGAGCTGTTTTTT. The genes are TRBV12-5 and TRBJ2-2; the D is unclear. V lost 1 base and J 7 bases, leaving 7 bases between the germline ends. The CDR3 covers 13 residues. Germline-derived CDR1 and CDR2 are LGHNT and FRNRAP.